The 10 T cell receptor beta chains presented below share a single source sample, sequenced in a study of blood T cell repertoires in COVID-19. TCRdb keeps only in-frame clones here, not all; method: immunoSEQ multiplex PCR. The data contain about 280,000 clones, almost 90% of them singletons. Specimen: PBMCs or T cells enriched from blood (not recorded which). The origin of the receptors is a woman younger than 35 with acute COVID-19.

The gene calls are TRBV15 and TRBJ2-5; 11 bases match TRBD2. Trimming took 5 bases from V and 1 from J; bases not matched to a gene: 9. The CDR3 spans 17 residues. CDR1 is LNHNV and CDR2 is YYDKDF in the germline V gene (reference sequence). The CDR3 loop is CATSEPQTSGVQETQYF. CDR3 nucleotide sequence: TGTGCCACCAGCGAACCTCAGACTAGCGGGGTCCAAGAGACCCAGTACTTC. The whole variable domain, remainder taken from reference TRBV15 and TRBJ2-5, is DAMVIQNPRYQVTQFGKPVTLSCSQTLNHNVMYWYQQKSSQAPKLLFHYYDKDFNNEADTPDNFQSRRPNTSFCFLDIRSPGLGDTAMYLCATSEPQTSGVQETQYFGPGTRLLVL.

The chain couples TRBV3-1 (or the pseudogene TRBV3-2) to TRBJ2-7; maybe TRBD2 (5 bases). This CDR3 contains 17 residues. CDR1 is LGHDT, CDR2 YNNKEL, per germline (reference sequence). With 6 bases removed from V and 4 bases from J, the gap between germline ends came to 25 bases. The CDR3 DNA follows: TGTGCCAGCAGACCCCCAGGACTTGTAGGAGTCGTGTACGAGCAGTACTTC. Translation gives CASRPPGLVGVVYEQYF.

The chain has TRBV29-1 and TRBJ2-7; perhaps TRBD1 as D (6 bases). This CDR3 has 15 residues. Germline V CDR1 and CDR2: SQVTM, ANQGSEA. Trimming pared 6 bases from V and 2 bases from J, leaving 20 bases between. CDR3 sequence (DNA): TGCAGCGTGGAAACAGGGAAACGGGCACCCTACGAGCAGTACTTC. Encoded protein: CSVETGKRAPYEQYF.

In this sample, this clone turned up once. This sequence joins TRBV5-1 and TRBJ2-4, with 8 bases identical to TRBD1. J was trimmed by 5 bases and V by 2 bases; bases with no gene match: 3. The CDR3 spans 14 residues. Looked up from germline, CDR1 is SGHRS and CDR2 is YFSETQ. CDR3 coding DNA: TGCGCCAGCAGCTTCCTGGACAGGGAAAACATTCAGTACTTC. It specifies CASSFLDRENIQYF.

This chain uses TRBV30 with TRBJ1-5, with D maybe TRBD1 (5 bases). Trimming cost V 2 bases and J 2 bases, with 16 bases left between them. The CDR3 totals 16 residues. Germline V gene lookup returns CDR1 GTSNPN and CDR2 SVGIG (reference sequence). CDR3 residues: CAWSYRTRGGNQPQHF. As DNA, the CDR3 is TGTGCCTGGAGTTACAGGACCCGGGGGGGCAATCAGCCCCAGCATTTT.

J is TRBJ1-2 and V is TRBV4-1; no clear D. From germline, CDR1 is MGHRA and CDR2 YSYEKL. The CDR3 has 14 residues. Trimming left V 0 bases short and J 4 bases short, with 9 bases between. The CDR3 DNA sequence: TGCGCCAGCAGCCAAGACAGGCTGGCCTATGGCTACACCTTC. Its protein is CASSQDRLAYGYTF.

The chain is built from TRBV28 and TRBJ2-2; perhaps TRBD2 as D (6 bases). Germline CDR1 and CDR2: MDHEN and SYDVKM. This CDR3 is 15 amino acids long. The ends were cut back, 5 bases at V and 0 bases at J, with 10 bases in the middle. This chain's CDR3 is CASSETRANTGELFF. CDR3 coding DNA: TGTGCCAGCAGTGAGACTAGAGCGAACACCGGGGAGCTGTTTTTT.

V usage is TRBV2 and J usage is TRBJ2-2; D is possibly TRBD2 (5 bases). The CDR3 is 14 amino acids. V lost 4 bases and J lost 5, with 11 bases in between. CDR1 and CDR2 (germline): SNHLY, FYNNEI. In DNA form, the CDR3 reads TGTGCCAGCAGTGTATCCGGGGTGACCGGGGAGCTGTTTTTT. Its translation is CASSVSGVTGELFF.

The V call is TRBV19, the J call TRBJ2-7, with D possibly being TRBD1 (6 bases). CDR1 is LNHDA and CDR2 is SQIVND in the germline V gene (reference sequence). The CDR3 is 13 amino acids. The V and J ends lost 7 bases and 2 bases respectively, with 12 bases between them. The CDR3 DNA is TGTGCCAGTACTCCAGGGGCTCCCTACGAGCAGTACTTC. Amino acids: CASTPGAPYEQYF. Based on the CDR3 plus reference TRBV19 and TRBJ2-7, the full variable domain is DGGITQSPKYLFRKEGQNVTLSCEQNLNHDAMYWYRQDPGQGLRLIYYSQIVNDFQKGDIAEGYSVSREKKESFPLTVTSAQKNPTAFYLCASTPGAPYEQYFGPGTRLTVT.

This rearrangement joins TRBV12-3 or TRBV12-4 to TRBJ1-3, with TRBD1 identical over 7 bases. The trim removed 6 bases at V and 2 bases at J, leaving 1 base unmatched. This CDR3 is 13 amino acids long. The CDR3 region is CASRGTAGNTIYF. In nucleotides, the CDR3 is TGTGCCAGCAGGGGGACAGCTGGAAACACCATATATTTT.